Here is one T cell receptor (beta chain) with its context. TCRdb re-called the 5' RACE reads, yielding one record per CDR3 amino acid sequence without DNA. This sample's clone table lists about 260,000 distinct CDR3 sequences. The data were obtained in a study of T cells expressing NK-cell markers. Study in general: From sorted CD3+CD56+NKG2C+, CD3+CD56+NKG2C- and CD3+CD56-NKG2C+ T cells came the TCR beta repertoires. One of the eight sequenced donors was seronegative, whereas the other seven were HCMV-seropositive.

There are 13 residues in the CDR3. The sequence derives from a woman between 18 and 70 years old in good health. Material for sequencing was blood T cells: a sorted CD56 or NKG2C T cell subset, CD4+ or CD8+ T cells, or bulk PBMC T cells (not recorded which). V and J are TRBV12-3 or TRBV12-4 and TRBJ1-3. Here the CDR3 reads CASSLFSGNTIYF.